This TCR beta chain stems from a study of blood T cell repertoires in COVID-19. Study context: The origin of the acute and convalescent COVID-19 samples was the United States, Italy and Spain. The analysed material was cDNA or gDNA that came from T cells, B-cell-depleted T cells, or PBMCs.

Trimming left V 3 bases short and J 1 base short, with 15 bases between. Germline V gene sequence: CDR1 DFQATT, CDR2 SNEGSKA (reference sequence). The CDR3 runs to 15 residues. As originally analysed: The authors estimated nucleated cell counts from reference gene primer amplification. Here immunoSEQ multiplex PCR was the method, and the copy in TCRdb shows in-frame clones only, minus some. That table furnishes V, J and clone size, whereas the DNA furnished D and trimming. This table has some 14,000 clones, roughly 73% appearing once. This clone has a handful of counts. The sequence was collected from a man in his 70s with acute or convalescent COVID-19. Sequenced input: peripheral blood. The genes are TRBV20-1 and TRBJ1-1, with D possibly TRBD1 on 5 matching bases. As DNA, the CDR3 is TGCAGTGCTAGTCCATATACCGGGGGGAACACTGAAGCTTTCTTT. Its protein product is CSASPYTGGNTEAFF.